Shown below are 3 T cell receptor beta chains from a single sample sequenced in a study of blood T cells in healthy people across ages. For the second PCR, which ran for about 7 to 12 cycles, a sample-barcoded 5' primer and a J-beta primer mix were used. Via MiXCR, TCRdb re-called the 5' RACE reads, giving one row per CDR3 protein. Of 720,000 or so distinct CDR3 sequences detected, 35% to 50% appear once; the ten largest clones hold around 30%. Material for sequencing was blood. Receptors originate from a man older than 75 in good health.

This clonotype was seen a single time. V gene TRBV7-9 combines with J gene TRBJ1-1; the D is unclear. This CDR3 contains 11 residues. Deletions cut 5 bases from V and 6 bases from J, with 7 bases between. The germline gives CDR1 SEHNR, CDR2 FQNEAQ (reference sequence). The CDR3 DNA reads TGTGCCAGCAGCCCAAAGTCTGAAGCTTTCTTT. It encodes CASSPKSEAFF.

A few counts support this clonotype. The chain employs TRBV11-1 and TRBJ2-3, with unresolved D. V was pared by 1 base and J by 2 bases, with 10 bases between. CDR1 is SGHAT and CDR2 is FQDESV in the germline V gene (reference sequence). There are 15 residues in the CDR3. In DNA, the CDR3 is TGTGCCAGCAGCTTAGGGGCGGTGAACACAGATACGCAGTATTTT. Protein sequence: CASSLGAVNTDTQYF.

A word on this clonotype: A much larger clone lies one base from this, so it may be a read error. The chain couples TRBV29-1 to TRBJ2-3; weak D call: TRBD2 (6 bases). The V end lost 7 bases, the J end lost 4 bases, and 18 bases lay between the germline ends. Germline V gives CDR1 SQVTM, CDR2 ANQGSEA. There are 14 residues in the CDR3. The CDR3 DNA reads as TGCAGCGCCGAAATTCGGGGGAACCCAGATACGCAGTATTTT. It specifies CSAEIRGNPDTQYF.